This TCR beta chain was identified during a study of graft-versus-host responses after intestinal transplantation. Regarding this clone: Its antigen is undetermined.

Measured with immunoSEQ multiplex PCR; TCRdb has only the in-frame clones, and not every one. The profile shows tens of thousands of clones, about nine tenths of them singletons. V lost 3 bases and J lost 1, with 10 bases in between. Germline V gene sequence: CDR1 SGDLS, CDR2 YYNGEE. The CDR3 is 14 amino acids. This chain links TRBV9 with TRBJ1-1; a weak D match, TRBD1 (6 bases). The sequencing here drew on unstimulated CD4+ T cells sorted from spleen or lymph node cells, taken before intestinal transplant. The TCR comes from a human donor who received an intestinal transplant. In nucleotides, the CDR3 is TGTGCCAGCAGCGAGGGGGGGCGGAACACTGAAGCTTTCTTT. Its protein is CASSEGGRNTEAFF.